This T cell receptor (beta chain) was recorded in a study of blood T cell repertoires in COVID-19. Study as a whole: The United States, Italy and Spain supplied acute and convalescent COVID-19 samples. PBMCs, B-cell-depleted T cells, or T cells were the source of the cDNA or gDNA that made up the material.

Germline V gene sequence: CDR1 ENHRY, CDR2 SYGVKD. V shed 3 bases and J shed 8 bases, with 16 bases lying between them. The CDR3 length is 14 residues. The authors' processing: Nucleated cell counts were estimated from reference gene primer amplification. Libraries were prepared by immunoSEQ multiplex PCR; TCRdb keeps only in-frame clonotypes and omits some of them. The V and J calls and clone size are taken from that table; D and trimming were inferred from the DNA. This sample has 200,000 to 300,000 clones; about 87% occur once, and the top ten carry 2% to 3%. Sequenced sample: peripheral blood. The V gene is TRBV10-3, the J gene TRBJ1-2; D call uncertain. This receptor was identified in a woman between 45 and 60 years old with acute or convalescent COVID-19. The CDR3, as DNA: TGTGCCATCAGTGAATACGGAACGGGTGGAGGCTACACCTTC. It codes for CAISEYGTGGGYTF.